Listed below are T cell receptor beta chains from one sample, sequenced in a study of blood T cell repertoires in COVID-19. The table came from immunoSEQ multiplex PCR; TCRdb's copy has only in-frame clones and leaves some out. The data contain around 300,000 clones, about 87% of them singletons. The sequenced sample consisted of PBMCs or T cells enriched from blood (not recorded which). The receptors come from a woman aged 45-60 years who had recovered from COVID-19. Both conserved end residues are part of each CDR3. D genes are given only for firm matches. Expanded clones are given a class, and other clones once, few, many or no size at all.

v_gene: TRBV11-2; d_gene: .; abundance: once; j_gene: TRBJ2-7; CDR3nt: TGTGCCAGCAGCTCGCAGGGGACGTGGGACGAGCAGTACTTC; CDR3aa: CASSSQGTWDEQYF
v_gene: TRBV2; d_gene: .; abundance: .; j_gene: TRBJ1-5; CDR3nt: TGTGCCAGCAGTTCCCGGAGGGGAAATCAGCCCCAGCATTTT; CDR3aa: CASSSRRGNQPQHF
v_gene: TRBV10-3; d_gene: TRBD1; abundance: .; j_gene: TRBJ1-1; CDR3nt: TGTGCCATCAGTCAGGGGGAAACTGAAGCTTTCTTT; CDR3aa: CAISQGETEAFF
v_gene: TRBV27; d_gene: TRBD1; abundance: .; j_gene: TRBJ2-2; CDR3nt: TGTGCCAGCAGTAGGGGGACAGGCAACACCGGGGAGCTGTTTTTT; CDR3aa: CASSRGTGNTGELFF
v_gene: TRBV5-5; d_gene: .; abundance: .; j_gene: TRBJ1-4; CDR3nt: TGTGCCAGCAGCCGCGGGCTGACGGCTAATGAAAAACTGTTTTTT; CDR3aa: CASSRGLTANEKLFF
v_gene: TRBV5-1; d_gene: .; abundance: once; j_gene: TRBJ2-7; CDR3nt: TGCGCCAGCAGCTTGGGACAGTTCTACGAGCAGTACTTC; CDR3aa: CASSLGQFYEQYF
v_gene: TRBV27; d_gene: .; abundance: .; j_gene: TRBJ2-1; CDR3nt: TGTGCCAGTGGGCTGGGGCCCAGGTACAATGAGCAGTTCTTC; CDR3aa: CASGLGPRYNEQFF
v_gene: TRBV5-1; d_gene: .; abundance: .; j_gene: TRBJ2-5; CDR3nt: TGCGCCAGCAGCTTCAGTTCTGGGCGAGAGACCCAGTACTTC; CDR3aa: CASSFSSGRETQYF
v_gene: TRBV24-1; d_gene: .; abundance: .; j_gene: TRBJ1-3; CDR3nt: TGTGCCGCTGCGAGCTCTGGAAACACCATATATTTT; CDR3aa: CAAASSGNTIYF
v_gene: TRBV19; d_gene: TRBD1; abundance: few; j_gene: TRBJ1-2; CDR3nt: TGTGCCAGTAGTCAGAGACAGGGGAGCTATGGCTACACCTTC; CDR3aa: CASSQRQGSYGYTF
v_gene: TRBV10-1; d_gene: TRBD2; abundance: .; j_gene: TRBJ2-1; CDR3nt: TGCGCCAGCAGTGAGTCTAGGGGAGGGAATGAGCAGTTCTTC; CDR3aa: CASSESRGGNEQFF
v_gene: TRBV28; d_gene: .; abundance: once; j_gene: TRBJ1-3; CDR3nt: TGTGCCAGCAGTCAAACGCCCGACACGTCTGGAAACACCATATATTTT; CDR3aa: CASSQTPDTSGNTIYF
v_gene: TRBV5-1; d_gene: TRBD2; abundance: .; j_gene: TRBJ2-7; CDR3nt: TGCGCCAGCAGCGGCCCAACTAGCGGCTACGAGCAGTACTTC; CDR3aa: CASSGPTSGYEQYF
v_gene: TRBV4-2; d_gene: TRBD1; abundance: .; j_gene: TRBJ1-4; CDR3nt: TGTGCCAGCAGCCAAGCTGGAGGACAGGGCCGGGAAAGACTGTTTTTT; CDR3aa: CASSQAGGQGRERLFF
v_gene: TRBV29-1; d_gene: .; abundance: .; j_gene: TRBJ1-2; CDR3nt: TGCAGCGTTGAGGACAATACGCGGTATGGCTACACCTTC; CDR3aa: CSVEDNTRYGYTF
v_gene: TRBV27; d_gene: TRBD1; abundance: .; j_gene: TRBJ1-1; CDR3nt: TGTGCCAGCAGTGCCCTGGGACAGGGGGCCAGTAAAGCTTTCTTT; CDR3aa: CASSALGQGASKAFF
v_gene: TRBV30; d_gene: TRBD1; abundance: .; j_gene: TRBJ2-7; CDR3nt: TGTGCCTGGAGTAAAGGGACAGGCTACGAGCAGTACTTC; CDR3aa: CAWSKGTGYEQYF
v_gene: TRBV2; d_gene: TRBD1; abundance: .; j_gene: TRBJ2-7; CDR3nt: TGTGCCAGCAAGAAGGACAGGTATGTGAACTACGAGCAGTACTTC; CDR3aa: CASKKDRYVNYEQYF
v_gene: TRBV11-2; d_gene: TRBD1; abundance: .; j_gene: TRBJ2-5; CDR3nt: TGTGCCAGCAGCTTAGGGGTAGGACAGGGGGCTTTAGAGACCCAGTACTTC; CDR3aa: CASSLGVGQGALETQYF